The 11 T cell receptor beta chains given below trace back to one sample, sequenced in a study of shared clonotypes between healthy human individuals. Libraries were prepared by immunoSEQ multiplex PCR; TCRdb keeps only in-frame clonotypes and omits some of them. Altogether a few million clones are present, roughly 92% being singletons, with the ten largest covering over 0.12%. What was sequenced was naive CD4+ T cells sorted from blood. Subset reported: CD45RA+ positively selected. These receptors all come from a man younger than 35 in good health.

The chain is built from TRBV5-1 and TRBJ1-1; TRBD1 matches at 7 bases. CDR3 size: 15 residues. V lost 4 bases and J lost 2; bases outside the gene matches: 8. The germline CDR1 and CDR2 sequences are SGHRS and YFSETQ. In nucleotides, the CDR3 is TGCGCCAGCAGCACCTACAGGGGAGCCAACACTGAAGCTTTCTTT. Protein product: CASSTYRGANTEAFF.

Details on this clone: The same CDR3 also results from other DNA sequences found in this sample. The chain carries TRBV9 and TRBJ2-7; perhaps D is TRBD1 or TRBD2 (5 bases each). Germline CDR1 is SGDLS and CDR2 is YYNGEE. Trimming pared 2 bases from V and 0 bases from J, leaving 12 bases between. This CDR3 spans 15 amino acids. This CDR3 is CASSVAGDSSYEQYF. CDR3 DNA: TGTGCCAGCAGCGTTGCGGGCGACAGCTCCTACGAGCAGTACTTC.

This clone was detected only a few times. The gene calls are TRBV30 and TRBJ1-4; 8 bases match TRBD1. CDR3 length: 13 amino acids. CDR1 GTSNPN and CDR2 SVGIG come from the germline V gene (reference sequence). V trimming: 4 bases; J trimming: 7 bases; junction bases outside the gene matches: 5. CDR3 DNA sequence: TGTGCCTGGACGGGACAGGCGCGTGAAAAACTGTTTTTT. Translating it yields CAWTGQAREKLFF. Combining the CDR3 with reference TRBV30 and TRBJ1-4 gives the whole variable domain SQTIHQWPATLVQPVGSPLSLECTVEGTSNPNLYWYRQAAGRGLQLLFYSVGIGQISSEVPQNLSASRPQDRQFILSSKKLLLSDSGFYLCAWTGQAREKLFFGSGTQLSVL.

V usage is TRBV30 and J usage is TRBJ2-7; unclear D gene. The CDR3 runs 12 residues. V was clipped by 2 bases and J by 3 bases, with 8 bases between them. Germline V gene lookup returns CDR1 GTSNPN and CDR2 SVGIG (reference sequence). CDR3 amino acids: CAWSPWDYEQYF. The CDR3 DNA sequence: TGTGCCTGGAGTCCGTGGGACTACGAGCAGTACTTC.

The chain uses TRBV19 and TRBJ2-2; D is unclear. Germline loops: CDR1 LNHDA, CDR2 SQIVND (reference sequence). V lost 1 base to trimming and J lost 9 bases, with 15 bases between them. The CDR3 is made up of 15 amino acids. The CDR3 here is CASSIGGPQARELFF. In DNA, the CDR3 is TGTGCCAGTAGTATAGGTGGGCCCCAGGCGAGGGAGCTGTTTTTT.

The V call is TRBV6-6, the J call TRBJ1-3, with TRBD1 as a possible D gene (5 bases). Germline CDR1 and CDR2: MNHNY and SVGAGI (reference sequence). CDR3 length: 12 residues. V lost 4 bases and J lost 9, with 10 bases in between. The CDR3 here is CASSSGVTTIYF. The CDR3 DNA reads TGTGCCAGCAGTTCGGGGGTCACCACCATATATTTT.

This clone was picked up a small number of times. Other DNA sequences from this sample encode an identical CDR3 as well. The chain combines TRBV2 with TRBJ2-3; a possible D gene is TRBD2 (6 bases). This CDR3 is built from 12 residues. With 8 bases removed from V and 2 bases from J, the gap between germline ends came to 8 bases. CDR1 SNHLY and CDR2 FYNNEI come from the germline V gene. CDR3 coding DNA: TGTGCCAGCCGGGGACTCACAGATACGCAGTATTTT. Encoded protein: CASRGLTDTQYF.

This clone was detected only a few times. The chain employs TRBV29-1 and TRBJ2-1, with 11 nucleotides matching TRBD2. V lost 1 base, J lost 4 bases, and 3 bases stayed unmatched. Per germline, CDR1 SQVTM and CDR2 ANQGSEA. The CDR3 contains 15 residues. CDR3 coding DNA: TGCAGCGTTGAAGTGGGGACTAGCGGATACAATGAGCAGTTCTTC. It yields the protein CSVEVGTSGYNEQFF.

The rearrangement uses TRBV11-2 and TRBJ1-2; weak D call: TRBD1 (6 bases). The CDR3 loop spans 15 amino acids. Germline V lookup: CDR1 SGHAT, CDR2 FQNNGV. Trimming cost V 5 bases and J 8 bases, with 21 bases left between them. The CDR3 sequence: CASSPSTGRVGGYTF. The CDR3 region has the DNA TGTGCCAGCAGCCCCAGCACAGGGAGAGTTGGAGGCTACACCTTC.

The chain links TRBV11-2 to TRBJ1-6; D is possibly TRBD1 (5 bases). Germline CDR1 reads SGHAT; CDR2 reads FQNNGV. The length of the CDR3 is 17 residues. V gave up 1 base and J gave up 9 bases, with 19 bases separating them. The CDR3 nucleotides are TGTGCCAGCAGCTTAGTCGGGGGAAAGGGTATAAGTTCACCCCTCCACTTT. It yields the protein CASSLVGGKGISSPLHF. Full variable domain (missing parts from reference TRBV11-2 and TRBJ1-6): EAGVAQSPRYKIIEKRQSVAFWCNPISGHATLYWYQQILGQGPKLLIQFQNNGVVDDSQLPKDRFSAERLKGVDSTLKIQPAKLEDSAVYLCASSLVGGKGISSPLHFGNGTRLTVT.

This clone was seen only a few times. The chain recombines TRBV19 with TRBJ1-5, with a possible D match to TRBD1 (5 bases). Germline V CDR1 and CDR2: LNHDA, SQIVND (reference sequence). This CDR3 has 14 residues. Trimming shortened V by 10 bases and J by 2 bases, and 15 bases separated the two germline ends. CDR3 protein: CATQGVSGNQPQHF. In nucleotides, the CDR3 is TGTGCCACCCAGGGCGTTTCGGGCAATCAGCCCCAGCATTTT. The whole variable domain, filled in from reference TRBV19 and TRBJ1-5, reads DGGITQSPKYLFRKEGQNVTLSCEQNLNHDAMYWYRQDPGQGLRLIYYSQIVNDFQKGDIAEGYSVSREKKESFPLTVTSAQKNPTAFYLCATQGVSGNQPQHFGDGTRLSIL.